This TCR beta chain was identified in a study of response to subunit inactivated influenza vaccine. Using its own MiXCR run on the RT-PCR reads, TCRdb lists one record per CDR3 protein. The table includes approximately 700,000 distinct CDR3 sequences, 15% to 18% detected once. Unmatched junction bases numbered 7, after V lost 7 bases and J lost 5 bases. This CDR3 contains 15 residues. Germline lookup yields CDR1 MNHNS and CDR2 SASEGT. General study findings and limits: Seasonal influenza vaccination, on each occasion, was suggested by the authors to recruit few new T cells.

The table lists this clonotype with a few counts. Its antigen is as yet unknown. The input for sequencing was PBMCs from blood, taken 11 to 12 days after vaccination. The receptor comes from a man over 45 who received an inactivated influenza vaccine. The rearrangement links TRBV6-1 to TRBJ1-4, with 10 positions matching TRBD1. The CDR3: CASNSRDRGNEKLFF. The CDR3 nucleotides are TGTGCCAGCAACTCCCGGGACAGGGGCAATGAAAAACTGTTTTTT.